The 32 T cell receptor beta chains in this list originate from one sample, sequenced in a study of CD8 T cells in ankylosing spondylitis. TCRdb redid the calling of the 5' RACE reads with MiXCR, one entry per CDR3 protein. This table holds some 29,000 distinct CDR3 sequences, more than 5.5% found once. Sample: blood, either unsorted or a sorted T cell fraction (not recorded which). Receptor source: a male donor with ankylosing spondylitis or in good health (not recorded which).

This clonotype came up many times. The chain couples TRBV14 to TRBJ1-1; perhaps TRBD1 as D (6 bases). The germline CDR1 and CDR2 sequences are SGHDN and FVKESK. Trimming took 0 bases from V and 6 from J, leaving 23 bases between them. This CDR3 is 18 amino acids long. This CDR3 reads CASSQEGGRGSNRAEAFF. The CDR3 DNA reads TGTGCCAGCAGCCAAGAGGGAGGAAGGGGAAGTAACAGGGCTGAAGCTTTCTTT.

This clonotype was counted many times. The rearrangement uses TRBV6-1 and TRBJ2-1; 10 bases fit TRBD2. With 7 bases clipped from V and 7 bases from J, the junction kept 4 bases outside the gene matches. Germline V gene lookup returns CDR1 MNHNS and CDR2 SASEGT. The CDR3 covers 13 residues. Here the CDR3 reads CASKLAGRNEQFF. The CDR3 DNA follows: TGTGCCAGCAAACTAGCGGGAAGGAATGAGCAGTTCTTC.

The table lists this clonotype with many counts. The CDR3 here is CASSLVGQGYSYSNQPQHF. In DNA, the CDR3 is TGTGCCAGCAGCTTGGTGGGACAGGGGTACTCCTATAGCAATCAGCCCCAGCATTTT. The chain carries TRBV11-2 and TRBJ1-5; 10 bases are a match to TRBD1. V lost 3 bases and J lost 0; bases outside the gene matches: 11. Per the germline V gene, CDR1 is SGHAT and CDR2 is FQNNGV. There are 19 residues in the CDR3.

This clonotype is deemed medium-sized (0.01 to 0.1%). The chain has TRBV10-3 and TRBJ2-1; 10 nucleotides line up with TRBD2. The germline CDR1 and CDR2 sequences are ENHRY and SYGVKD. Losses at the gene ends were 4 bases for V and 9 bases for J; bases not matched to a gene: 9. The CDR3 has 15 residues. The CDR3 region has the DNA TGTGCCATCAGTGGTCGGGAAGGACTAGCGGCTGAGCAGTTCTTC. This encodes CAISGREGLAAEQFF.

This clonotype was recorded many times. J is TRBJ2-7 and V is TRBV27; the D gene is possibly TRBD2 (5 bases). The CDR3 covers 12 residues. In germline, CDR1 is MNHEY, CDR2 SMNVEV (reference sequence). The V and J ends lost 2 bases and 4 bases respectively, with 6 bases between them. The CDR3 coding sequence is TGTGCCAGCAGTTTAACGGGGTACGAGCAGTACTTC. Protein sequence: CASSLTGYEQYF.

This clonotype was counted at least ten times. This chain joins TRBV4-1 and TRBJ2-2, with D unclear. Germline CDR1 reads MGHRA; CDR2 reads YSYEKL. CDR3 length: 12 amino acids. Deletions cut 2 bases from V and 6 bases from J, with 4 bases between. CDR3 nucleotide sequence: TGCGCCAGCAGCCAACGGGCCGGGGAGCTGTTTTTT. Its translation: CASSQRAGELFF.

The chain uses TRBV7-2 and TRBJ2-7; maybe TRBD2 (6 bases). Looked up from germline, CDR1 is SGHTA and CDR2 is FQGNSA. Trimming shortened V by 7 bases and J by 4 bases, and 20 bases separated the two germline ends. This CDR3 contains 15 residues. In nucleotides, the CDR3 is TGTGCCAGCACTCTTGAGAGTTCTAGCGCTTACGAGCAGTACTTC. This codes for CASTLESSSAYEQYF. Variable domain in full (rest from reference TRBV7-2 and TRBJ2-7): GAGVSQSPSNKVTEKGKDVELRCDPISGHTALYWYRQSLGQGLEFLIYFQGNSAPDKSGLPSDRFSAERTGGSVSTLTIQRTQQEDSAVYLCASTLESSSAYEQYFGPGTRLTVT.

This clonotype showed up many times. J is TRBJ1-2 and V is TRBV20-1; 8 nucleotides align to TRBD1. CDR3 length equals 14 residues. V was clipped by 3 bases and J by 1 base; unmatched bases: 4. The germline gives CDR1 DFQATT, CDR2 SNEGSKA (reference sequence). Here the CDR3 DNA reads TGCAGTGCTAGGGAGACAGGGGTTAACTATGGCTACACCTTC. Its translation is CSARETGVNYGYTF.

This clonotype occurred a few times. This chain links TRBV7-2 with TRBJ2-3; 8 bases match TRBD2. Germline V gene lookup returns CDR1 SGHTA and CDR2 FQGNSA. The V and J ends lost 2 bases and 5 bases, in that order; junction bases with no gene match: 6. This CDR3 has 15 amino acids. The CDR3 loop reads CASSLLASGLDTQYF. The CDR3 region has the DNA TGTGCCAGCAGCTTATTGGCTAGCGGGCTAGATACGCAGTATTTT. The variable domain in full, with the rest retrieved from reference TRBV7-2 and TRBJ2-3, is GAGVSQSPSNKVTEKGKDVELRCDPISGHTALYWYRQSLGQGLEFLIYFQGNSAPDKSGLPSDRFSAERTGGSVSTLTIQRTQQEDSAVYLCASSLLASGLDTQYFGPGTRLTVL.

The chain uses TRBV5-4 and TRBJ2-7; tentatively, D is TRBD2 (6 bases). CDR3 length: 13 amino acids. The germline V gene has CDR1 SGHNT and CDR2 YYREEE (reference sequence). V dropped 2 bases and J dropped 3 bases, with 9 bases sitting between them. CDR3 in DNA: TGTGCCAGCAGCTTCGGGACTCACTACGAGCAGTACTTC. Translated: CASSFGTHYEQYF.

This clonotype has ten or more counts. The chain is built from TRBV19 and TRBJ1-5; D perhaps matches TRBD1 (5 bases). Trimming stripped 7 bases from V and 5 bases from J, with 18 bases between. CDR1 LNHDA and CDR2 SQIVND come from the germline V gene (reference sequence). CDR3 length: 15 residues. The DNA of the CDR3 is TGTGCCAGTACCCAAGAAGGGGAGTGGGATCAGCCCCAGCATTTT. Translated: CASTQEGEWDQPQHF.

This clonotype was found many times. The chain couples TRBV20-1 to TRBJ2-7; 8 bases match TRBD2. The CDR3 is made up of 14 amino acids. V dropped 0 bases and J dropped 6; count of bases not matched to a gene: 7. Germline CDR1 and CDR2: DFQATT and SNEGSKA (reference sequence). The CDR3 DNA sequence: TGCAGTGCTAGAGATGGGACTAGGGTCACCGAGCAGTACTTC. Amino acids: CSARDGTRVTEQYF.

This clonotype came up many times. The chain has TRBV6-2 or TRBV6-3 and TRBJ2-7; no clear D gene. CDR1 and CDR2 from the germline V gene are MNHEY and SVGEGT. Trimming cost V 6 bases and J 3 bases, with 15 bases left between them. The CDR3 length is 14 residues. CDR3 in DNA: TGTGCCAGCAGCCCTCCAACGTCACTCTACGAGCAGTACTTC. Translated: CASSPPTSLYEQYF.

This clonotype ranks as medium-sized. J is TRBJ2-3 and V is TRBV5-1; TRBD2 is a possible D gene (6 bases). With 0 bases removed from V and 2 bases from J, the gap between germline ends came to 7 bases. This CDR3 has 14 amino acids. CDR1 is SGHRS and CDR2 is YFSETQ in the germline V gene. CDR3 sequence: CASSLGGITDTQYF. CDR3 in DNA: TGCGCCAGCAGCTTGGGCGGGATCACAGATACGCAGTATTTT.

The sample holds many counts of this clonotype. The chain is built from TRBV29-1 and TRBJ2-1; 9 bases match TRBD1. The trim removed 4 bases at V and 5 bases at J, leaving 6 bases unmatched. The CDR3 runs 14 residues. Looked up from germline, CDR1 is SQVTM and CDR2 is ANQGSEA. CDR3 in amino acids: CSVARDRADNEQFF. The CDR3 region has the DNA TGCAGCGTTGCCCGGGACAGGGCGGACAATGAGCAGTTCTTC.

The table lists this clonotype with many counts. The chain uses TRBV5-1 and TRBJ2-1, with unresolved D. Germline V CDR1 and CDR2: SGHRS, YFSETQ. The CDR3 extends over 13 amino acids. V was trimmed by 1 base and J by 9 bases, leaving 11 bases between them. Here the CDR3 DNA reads TGCGCCAGCAGCTTGAGCCTAGACGGTGAGCAGTTCTTC. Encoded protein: CASSLSLDGEQFF.

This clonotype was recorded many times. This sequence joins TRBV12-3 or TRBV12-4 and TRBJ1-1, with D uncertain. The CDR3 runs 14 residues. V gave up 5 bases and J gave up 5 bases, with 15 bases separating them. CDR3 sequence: CASSPSLRETEAFF. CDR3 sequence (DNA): TGTGCCAGCAGTCCATCCCTCCGGGAGACTGAAGCTTTCTTT.

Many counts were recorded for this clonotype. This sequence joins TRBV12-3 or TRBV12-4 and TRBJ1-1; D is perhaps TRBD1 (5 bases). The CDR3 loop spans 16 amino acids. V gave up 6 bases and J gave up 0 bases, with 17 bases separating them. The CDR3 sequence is CASSPGNFRMNTEAFF. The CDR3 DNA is TGTGCCAGCAGCCCAGGGAACTTTAGAATGAACACTGAAGCTTTCTTT.

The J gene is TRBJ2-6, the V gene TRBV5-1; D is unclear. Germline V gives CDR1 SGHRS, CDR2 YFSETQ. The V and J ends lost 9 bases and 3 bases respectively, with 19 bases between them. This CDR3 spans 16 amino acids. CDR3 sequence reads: CAMGSRLLCGANVLTF. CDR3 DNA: TGCGCCATGGGCTCCAGGCTGCTCTGTGGGGCCAACGTCCTGACTTTC.

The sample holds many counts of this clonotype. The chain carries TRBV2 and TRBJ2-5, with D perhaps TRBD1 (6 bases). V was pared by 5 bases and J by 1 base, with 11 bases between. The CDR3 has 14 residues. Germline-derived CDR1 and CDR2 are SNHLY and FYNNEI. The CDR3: CASSTGTPQETQYF. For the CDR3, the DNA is TGTGCCAGCAGTACCGGGACACCCCAAGAGACCCAGTACTTC.

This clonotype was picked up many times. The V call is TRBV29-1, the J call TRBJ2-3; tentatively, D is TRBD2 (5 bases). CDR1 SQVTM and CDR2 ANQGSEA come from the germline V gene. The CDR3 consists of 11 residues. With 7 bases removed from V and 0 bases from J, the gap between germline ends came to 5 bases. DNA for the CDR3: TGCAGCGGGACTAGCACAGATACGCAGTATTTT. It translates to CSGTSTDTQYF.

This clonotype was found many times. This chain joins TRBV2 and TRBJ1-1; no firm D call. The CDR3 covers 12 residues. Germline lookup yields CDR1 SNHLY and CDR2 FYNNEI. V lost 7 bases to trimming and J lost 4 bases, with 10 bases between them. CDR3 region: CASKPGGTEAFF. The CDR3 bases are TGTGCCAGCAAGCCGGGTGGCACTGAAGCTTTCTTT. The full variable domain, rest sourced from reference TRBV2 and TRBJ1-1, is EPEVTQTPSHQVTQMGQEVILRCVPISNHLYFYWYRQILGQKVEFLVSFYNNEISEKSEIFDDQFSVERPDGSNFTLKIRSTKLEDSAMYFCASKPGGTEAFFGQGTRLTVV.

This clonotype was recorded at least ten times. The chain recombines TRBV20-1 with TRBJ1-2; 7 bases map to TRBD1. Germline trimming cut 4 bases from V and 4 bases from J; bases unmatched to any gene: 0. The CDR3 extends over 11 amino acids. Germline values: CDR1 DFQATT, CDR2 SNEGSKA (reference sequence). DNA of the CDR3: TGCAGTGCTACAGGGGGCTATGGCTACACCTTC. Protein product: CSATGGYGYTF.

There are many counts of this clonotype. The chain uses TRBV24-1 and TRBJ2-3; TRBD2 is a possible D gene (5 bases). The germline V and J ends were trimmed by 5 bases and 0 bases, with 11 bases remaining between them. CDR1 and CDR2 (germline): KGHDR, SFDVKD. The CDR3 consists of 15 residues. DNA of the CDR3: TGTGCCACCAGTGGACGGGATTCTAGCACAGATACGCAGTATTTT. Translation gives CATSGRDSSTDTQYF.

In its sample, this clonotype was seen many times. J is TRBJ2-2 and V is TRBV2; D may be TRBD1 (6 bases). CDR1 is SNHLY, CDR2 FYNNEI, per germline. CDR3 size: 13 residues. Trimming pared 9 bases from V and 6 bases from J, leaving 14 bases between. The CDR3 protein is CASRDNWAGELFF. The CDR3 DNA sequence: TGTGCCAGTCGGGACAACTGGGCCGGGGAGCTGTTTTTT.

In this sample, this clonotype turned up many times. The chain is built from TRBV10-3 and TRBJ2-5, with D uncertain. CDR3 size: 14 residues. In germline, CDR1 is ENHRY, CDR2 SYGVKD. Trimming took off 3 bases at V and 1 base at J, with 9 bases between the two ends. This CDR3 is CAISEGGFQETQYF. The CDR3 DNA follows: TGTGCCATCAGTGAAGGCGGCTTCCAAGAGACCCAGTACTTC.

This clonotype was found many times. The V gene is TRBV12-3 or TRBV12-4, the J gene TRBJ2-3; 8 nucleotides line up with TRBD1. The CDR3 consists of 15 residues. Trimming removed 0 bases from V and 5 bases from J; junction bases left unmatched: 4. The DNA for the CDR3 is TGTGCCAGCAGTTTAGCCCAGGGACAGGTAGATACGCAGTATTTT. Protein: CASSLAQGQVDTQYF.

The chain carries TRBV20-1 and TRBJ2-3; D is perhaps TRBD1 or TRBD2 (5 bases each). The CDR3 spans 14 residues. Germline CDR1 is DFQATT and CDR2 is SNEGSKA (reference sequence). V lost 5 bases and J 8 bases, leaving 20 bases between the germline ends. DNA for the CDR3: TGCAGTGCTCCGGGGCCAGCTCCCGCAGCTACGCAGTATTTT. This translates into CSAPGPAPAATQYF.

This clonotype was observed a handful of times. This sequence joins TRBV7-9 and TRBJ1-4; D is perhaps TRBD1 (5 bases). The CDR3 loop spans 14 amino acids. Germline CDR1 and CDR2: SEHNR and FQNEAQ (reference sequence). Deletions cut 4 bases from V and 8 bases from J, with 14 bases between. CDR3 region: CASSSSGTYEKLFF. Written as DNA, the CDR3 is TGTGCCAGCAGCTCTTCCGGGACCTACGAAAAACTGTTTTTT.

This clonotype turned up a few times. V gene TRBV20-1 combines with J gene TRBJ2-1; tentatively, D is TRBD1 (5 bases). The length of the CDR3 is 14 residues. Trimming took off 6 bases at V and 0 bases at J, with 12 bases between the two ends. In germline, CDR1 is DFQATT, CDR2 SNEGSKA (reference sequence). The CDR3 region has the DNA TGCAGTGCCGTCTCAGGGTACTCCTACAATGAGCAGTTCTTC. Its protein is CSAVSGYSYNEQFF.

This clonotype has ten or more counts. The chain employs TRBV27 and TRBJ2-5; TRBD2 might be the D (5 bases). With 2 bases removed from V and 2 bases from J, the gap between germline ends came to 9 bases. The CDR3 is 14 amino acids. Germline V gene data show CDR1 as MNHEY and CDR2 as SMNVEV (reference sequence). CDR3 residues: CASSLLAEQETQYF. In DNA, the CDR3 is TGTGCCAGCAGTTTACTAGCAGAACAAGAGACCCAGTACTTC.

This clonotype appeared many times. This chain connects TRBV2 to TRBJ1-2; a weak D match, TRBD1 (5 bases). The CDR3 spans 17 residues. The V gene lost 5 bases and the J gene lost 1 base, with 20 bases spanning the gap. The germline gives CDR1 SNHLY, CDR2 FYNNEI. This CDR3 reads CASSSQWGEIRNYGYTF. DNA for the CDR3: TGTGCCAGCAGTTCCCAGTGGGGGGAGATCCGTAACTATGGCTACACCTTC.